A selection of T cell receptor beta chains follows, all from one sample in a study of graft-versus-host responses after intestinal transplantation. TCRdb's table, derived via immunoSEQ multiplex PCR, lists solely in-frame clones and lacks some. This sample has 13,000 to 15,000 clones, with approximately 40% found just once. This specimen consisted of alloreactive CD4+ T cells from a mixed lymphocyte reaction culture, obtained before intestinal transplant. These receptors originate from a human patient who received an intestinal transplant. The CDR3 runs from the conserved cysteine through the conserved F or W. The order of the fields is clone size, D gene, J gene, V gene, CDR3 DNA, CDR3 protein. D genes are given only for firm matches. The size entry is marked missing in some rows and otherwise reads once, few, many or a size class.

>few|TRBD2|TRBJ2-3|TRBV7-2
TGTGCCAGCAGCTTTACTAGCGGGGGGGCCAGCACAGATACGCAGTATTTT
CASSFTSGGASTDTQYF
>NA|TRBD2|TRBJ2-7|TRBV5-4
TGTGCCAGCAGCGGGACTAGCGGGGGGGCAATATACGAGCAGTACTTC
CASSGTSGGAIYEQYF
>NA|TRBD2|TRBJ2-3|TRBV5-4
TGTGCCAGCAGGGAAACCGGGACTAGCGGGTCTTTGTATACGCAGTATTTT
CASRETGTSGSLYTQYF
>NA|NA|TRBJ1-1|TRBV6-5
TGTGCCAGCACCTCCCCAGGCACTGAAGCTTTCTTT
CASTSPGTEAFF
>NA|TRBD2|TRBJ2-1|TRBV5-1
TGCGCCAGCAAACTAGCGGGGGGGCCTAATGAGCAGTTCTTC
CASKLAGGPNEQFF
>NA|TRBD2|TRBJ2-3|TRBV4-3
TGCGCCAGCAGCCACACTAGCGGGGGCACAGATACGCAGTATTTT
CASSHTSGGTDTQYF
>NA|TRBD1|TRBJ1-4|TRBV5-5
TGTGCCAGCAGCTTTACAGGGGGGCAGGAAAAACTGTTTTTT
CASSFTGGQEKLFF
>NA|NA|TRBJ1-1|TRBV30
TGTGCCTGGAGTGCCGGCACAGGGAACACTGAAGCTTTCTTT
CAWSAGTGNTEAFF
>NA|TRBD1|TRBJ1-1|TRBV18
TGTGCCAGCTCACCTCAGGGGGTCACTGAAGCTTTCTTT
CASSPQGVTEAFF
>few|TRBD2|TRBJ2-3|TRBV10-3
TGTGCCACAGCGGGGGGCCCAGATACGCAGTATTTT
CATAGGPDTQYF
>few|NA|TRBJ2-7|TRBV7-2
TGTGCCAGCAGCTTAGATGGGGGGGCTCCTCGCGAGCAGTACTTC
CASSLDGGAPREQYF
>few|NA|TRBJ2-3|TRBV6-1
TGTGCCAGCGGATTCCGAGGGAGCACAGATACGCAGTATTTT
CASGFRGSTDTQYF
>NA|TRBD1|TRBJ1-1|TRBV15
TGTGCCACCAGCAGAAGGGGGCAGCGGGAAGCTTTCTTT
CATSRRGQREAFF
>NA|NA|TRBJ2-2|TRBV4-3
TGCGCCAGCAGCCAAGATAAATTTCCGAACACCGGGGAGCTGTTTTTT
CASSQDKFPNTGELFF
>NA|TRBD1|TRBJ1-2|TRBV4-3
TGCGCCAGCAGCCAAGATGAGAGAGGCAGGGGGCTGAAATATGGCTACACCTTC
CASSQDERGRGLKYGYTF
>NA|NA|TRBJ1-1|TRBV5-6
TGTGCCAGCAGCTTGTACCTAGGACAAACGAACACTGAAGCTTTCTTT
CASSLYLGQTNTEAFF
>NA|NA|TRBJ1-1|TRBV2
TGTGCCAGCAGTGAAGCGGGTGGGGGCAGTGAAGCTTTCTTT
CASSEAGGGSEAFF
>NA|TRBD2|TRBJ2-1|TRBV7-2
TGTGCCAGCAGCTTAGGCGGGGGGAACGGGTATGAGCAGTTCTTC
CASSLGGGNGYEQFF
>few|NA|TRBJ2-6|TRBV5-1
TGCGCCAGCAGCTCTAACAGGGTGTCTGGGGCCAACGTCCTGACTTTC
CASSSNRVSGANVLTF
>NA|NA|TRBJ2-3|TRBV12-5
TGTGCTAGTGGTTCCCAGGGTTGGGCAGATACGCAGTATTTT
CASGSQGWADTQYF
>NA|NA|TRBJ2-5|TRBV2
TGTGCCAGCACTGCGGACAGGGCGGGGGAGCAGTACTTC
CASTADRAGEQYF
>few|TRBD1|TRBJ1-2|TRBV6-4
TGTGCCAGCAGCCCACAGGGGTACCATGGCTACACCTTC
CASSPQGYHGYTF
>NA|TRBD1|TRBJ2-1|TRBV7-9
TGTGCCAGCAGCCCCCCACGCCGGACAGGCCCTGACAATGAGCAGTTCTTC
CASSPPRRTGPDNEQFF
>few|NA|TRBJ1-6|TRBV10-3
TGTGCCATCAGTGACCAGGGATTATCACCCCTCCACTTT
CAISDQGLSPLHF
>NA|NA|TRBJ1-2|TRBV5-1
TGCGCCAGCAGCTTGGTCGGGGAGGGCTACACCTTC
CASSLVGEGYTF
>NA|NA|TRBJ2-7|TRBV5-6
TGTGCCAGCAGCTCTCCGTGGAGGGATTACTACGAGCAGTACTTC
CASSSPWRDYYEQYF
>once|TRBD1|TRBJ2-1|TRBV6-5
TGTGCCAGCACCCCTCGACAGGGGGCGAATGAGCAGTTCTTC
CASTPRQGANEQFF
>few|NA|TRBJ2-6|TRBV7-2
TGTGCCAGCAGCTTGAGGGGGGGCTCTGGGGCCAACGTCCTGACTTTC
CASSLRGGSGANVLTF
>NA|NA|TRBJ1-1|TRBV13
TGTGCCAGCAGGTACCGCCCGCAGGGAGCTTTCTTT
CASRYRPQGAFF
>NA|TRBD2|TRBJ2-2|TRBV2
TGTGCCAGCAGTGGACTAGCGGGGGGGCATGGCGGGGAGCTGTTTTTT
CASSGLAGGHGGELFF
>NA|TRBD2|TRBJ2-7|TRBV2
TGTGCCAGCAGTGAAGACAGACTAGCGGGGACCTACGAGCAGTACTTC
CASSEDRLAGTYEQYF
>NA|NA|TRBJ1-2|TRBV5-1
TGCGCCAGCAGCCTCCCTAATGAGATCTATGGCTACACCTTC
CASSLPNEIYGYTF
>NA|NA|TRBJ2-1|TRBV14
TGTGCCAGCAGCCAAGATGTACGGGATTACAATGAGCAGTTCTTC
CASSQDVRDYNEQFF
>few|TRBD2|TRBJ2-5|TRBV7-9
TGTGCCAGCAGCTTAGGGACGGGAGGGCAAGAGACCCAGTACTTC
CASSLGTGGQETQYF
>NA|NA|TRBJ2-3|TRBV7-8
TGTGCCAGCAGCTTATTTTCTAGCCTTCAGCCGGTTCGGCGGTATTTT
CASSLFSSLQPVRRYF
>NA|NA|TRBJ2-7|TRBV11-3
TGTGCCAGCAGCTTAGGGCGAGGGGGGACAGCTTACGAGCAGTACTTC
CASSLGRGGTAYEQYF
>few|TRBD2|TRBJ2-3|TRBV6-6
TGTGCCAGCAGTTTGGCGGGACTAGCGGTCACAGATACGCAGTATTTT
CASSLAGLAVTDTQYF
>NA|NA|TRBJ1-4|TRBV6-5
TGTGCCAGCAGTTATGGGGGCGGTGAAAAACTGTTTTTT
CASSYGGGEKLFF
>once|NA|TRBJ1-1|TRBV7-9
TGTGCCAGCAGTTTTCAGGCTTACATGGGCACTGAAGCTTTCTTT
CASSFQAYMGTEAFF
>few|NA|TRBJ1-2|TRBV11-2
TGTGCCAGCAGCTTAGCCCCAGGGGAAGTTGGCTACACCTTC
CASSLAPGEVGYTF
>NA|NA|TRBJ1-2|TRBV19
TGTGCCAGTAGTATATCCGGGTTCGGCACAATTTATGGCTACACCTTC
CASSISGFGTIYGYTF
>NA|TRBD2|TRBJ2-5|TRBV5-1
TGCGCCAGCAGCTTGAAAGGGGGTGCCACTAGCGGACAAGAGACCCAGTACTTC
CASSLKGGATSGQETQYF